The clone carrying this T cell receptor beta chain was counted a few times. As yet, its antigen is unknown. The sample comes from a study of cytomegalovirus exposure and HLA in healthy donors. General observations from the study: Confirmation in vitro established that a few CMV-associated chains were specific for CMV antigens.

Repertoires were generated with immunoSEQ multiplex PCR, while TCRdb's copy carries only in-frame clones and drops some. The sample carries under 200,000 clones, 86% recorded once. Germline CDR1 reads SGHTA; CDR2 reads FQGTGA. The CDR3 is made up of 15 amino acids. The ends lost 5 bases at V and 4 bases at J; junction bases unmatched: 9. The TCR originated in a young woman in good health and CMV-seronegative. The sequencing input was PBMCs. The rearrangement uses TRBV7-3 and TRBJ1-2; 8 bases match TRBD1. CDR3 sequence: CASSAVGQGSYGYTF. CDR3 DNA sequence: TGTGCCAGCAGCGCCGTAGGACAGGGAAGCTATGGCTACACCTTC.